This TCR beta chain was sequenced in a study of CD8 T cells in Susac syndrome. The RNA, about 0.5 to 1 ug, was put through reverse transcription using random hexamers. The method of amplification for TCR beta CDR3 was immunoSEQ multiplex PCR, covering 54 Vbeta and 13 Jbeta. MiXCR was run by TCRdb on the immunoSEQ multiplex PCR reads, yielding one entry per CDR3 protein. This table holds hundreds of thousands of distinct CDR3 sequences, approximately 90% found once. The germline V gene encodes CDR1 SEHNR and CDR2 FQNEAQ (reference sequence). The CDR3 contains 10 residues. J is TRBJ2-3 and V is TRBV7-9; D remains unclear. Sequences were obtained from CD8+ T cells from PBMCs. This sequence originates from a human donor with multiple sclerosis. The CDR3 sequence is CVLSRDTQYF. Written as DNA, the CDR3 is TGTGTGTTATCCCGGGATACGCAGTATTTT.